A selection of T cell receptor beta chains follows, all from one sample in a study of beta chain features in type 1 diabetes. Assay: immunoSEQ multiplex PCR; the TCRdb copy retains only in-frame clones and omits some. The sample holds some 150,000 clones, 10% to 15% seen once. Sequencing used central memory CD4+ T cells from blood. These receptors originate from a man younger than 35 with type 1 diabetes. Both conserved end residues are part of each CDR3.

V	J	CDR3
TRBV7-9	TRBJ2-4	CASSLEASKNIQYF
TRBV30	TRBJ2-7	CAWSGGGGSHEQYF
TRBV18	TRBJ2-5	CASSPPGETQYF
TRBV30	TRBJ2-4	CACRHGRQLAKNIQYF
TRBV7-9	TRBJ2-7	CASSLAGPYEQYF
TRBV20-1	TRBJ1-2	CSASDNYGYTF
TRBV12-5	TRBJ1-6	CASGEDSEPLHF
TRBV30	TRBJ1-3	CACSYVPGNTIYF
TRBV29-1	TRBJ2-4	CSVVSGGRGKNIQYF
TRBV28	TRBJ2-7	CASSSPQEVMNEQYF
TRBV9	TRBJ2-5	CASSVDPGFQETQYF
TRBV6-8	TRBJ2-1	CTYFVHEQFF
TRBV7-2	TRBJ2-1	CASRSLGSRYNEQFF
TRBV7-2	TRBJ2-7	CASSWTSGGSSYEQYF
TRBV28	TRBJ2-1	CASSRRDLGRFGGEQFF
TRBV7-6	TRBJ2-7	CASSVEEGFSYEQYF
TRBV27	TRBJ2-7	CASRPSGHGSHEQYF
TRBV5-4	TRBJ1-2	CASSYTTGNYGYTF
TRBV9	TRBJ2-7	CASSVGQANSYEQYF
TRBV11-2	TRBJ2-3	CASALGASGGTSTDTQYF
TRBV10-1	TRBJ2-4	CASSLAGDRDIQYF
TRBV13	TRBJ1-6	CASSLGGTLHF
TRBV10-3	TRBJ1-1	CAISPGQRSPEAFF
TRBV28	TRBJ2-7	CASAVGQELQQYF
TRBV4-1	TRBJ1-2	CASSHPGGAGGYTF
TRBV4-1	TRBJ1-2	CASSPGRDSSSYTF
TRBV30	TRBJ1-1	CAWSVGGWGTEAFF
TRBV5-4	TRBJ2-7	CASSISGTLPEQYF
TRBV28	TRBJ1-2	CASSLGGYGYTF
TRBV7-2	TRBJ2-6	CASSPYGSSGANVLTF
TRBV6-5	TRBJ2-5	CASSYRDLQETQYF
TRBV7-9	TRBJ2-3	CASSVAQGADTQYF
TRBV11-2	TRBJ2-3	CASSLVQGSPDTQYF
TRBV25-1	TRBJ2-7	CASSEAGAFYEQYF
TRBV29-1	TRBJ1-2	CSVADRGNYGYTF
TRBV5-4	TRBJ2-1	CASSWPAGEGSYNEQFF
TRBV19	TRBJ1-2	CASSNRIYGYTF
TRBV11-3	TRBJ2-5	CASSLDRLETQYF
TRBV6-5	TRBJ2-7	CASSYGGGQSYEQYF
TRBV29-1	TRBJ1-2	CSVERDRAKGGYTF
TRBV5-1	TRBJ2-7	CASSPEAGTGTYEQYF
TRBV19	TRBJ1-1	CASSIIHPGTEAFF